This T cell receptor (beta chain) was captured in a study of blood T cell repertoires in COVID-19. While infection was still active, Seattle patients were enrolled and then followed longitudinally. Per germline, CDR1 DFQATT and CDR2 SNEGSKA (reference sequence). The CDR3 consists of 11 residues. J was trimmed by 13 bases and V by 1 base; bases with no gene match: 4. Clones were sequenced by immunoSEQ multiplex PCR, and TCRdb holds only the in-frame ones, with some missing. The sample lists around 260,000 clones; more than 75% were seen once. The chain combines TRBV20-1 with TRBJ1-5; TRBD1 matches at 7 bases. The clonotype originates from a woman aged 55-75 years with COVID-19, enrolled during active disease. Sequenced input: peripheral blood. CDR3: CSARVNRGQHF. CDR3 coding DNA: TGCAGTGCTAGAGTGAACAGGGGACAGCATTTT.